Presented here are 22 T cell receptor beta chains from one specimen sequenced in a study of cytomegalovirus exposure and HLA in healthy donors. PCR involved 60 Vbeta and 13 Jbeta primers. Clones were read by immunoSEQ multiplex PCR, and TCRdb kept only the in-frame ones, dropping some. The repertoire table contains 140,000 to 150,000 clones. The sample consisted of PBMCs. The receptors derive from a male donor in good health and CMV-seronegative.

The genes are TRBV29-1 and TRBJ2-2, with 7 bases matching TRBD1. This CDR3 is 15 amino acids long. V lost 3 bases and J lost 2; bases outside the gene matches: 6. Germline CDR1 SQVTM, CDR2 ANQGSEA. CDR3 protein: CSVDPTGFNTGELFF. The CDR3 bases are TGCAGCGTTGACCCGACAGGGTTCAACACCGGGGAGCTGTTTTTT.

This rearrangement joins TRBV6-5 to TRBJ2-7, with D perhaps matching TRBD1 (5 bases). CDR1 and CDR2 from the germline V gene are MNHEY and SVGAGI. This CDR3 is built from 16 residues. Trimming shortened V by 0 bases and J by 3 bases, and 15 bases separated the two germline ends. The CDR3 region is CASSYSSRAPVYEQYF. CDR3 sequence (DNA): TGTGCCAGCAGTTACTCGAGCAGGGCGCCGGTCTACGAGCAGTACTTC.

The rearrangement links TRBV18 to TRBJ1-4; 8 positions match TRBD1. Germline CDR1 KGHSH, CDR2 LQKENI. CDR3 size: 15 residues. V lost 4 bases, J lost 7 bases, and 8 bases stayed unmatched. CDR3 nucleotide sequence: TGTGCCAGCTCACGGGGTCTACAGGGGGGTGAAAAACTGTTTTTT. It is translated as CASSRGLQGGEKLFF.

The V and J genes are TRBV5-1 and TRBJ1-1, with 8 bases matching TRBD1. This CDR3 is 14 amino acids long. Germline V gene data show CDR1 as SGHRS and CDR2 as YFSETQ. The V gene end was trimmed by 3 bases and the J gene end by 6 bases; junction bases not matched to a gene: 7. CDR3 DNA sequence: TGCGCCAGCAGCTATGGACAGGGTTGGGCTGAAGCTTTCTTT. It translates to CASSYGQGWAEAFF.

V and J are TRBV5-1 and TRBJ1-4, with TRBD1 as a possible D gene (6 bases). Trimming removed 4 bases from V and 2 bases from J, with 12 bases in between. The CDR3 extends over 15 amino acids. Germline CDR1 SGHRS, CDR2 YFSETQ. CDR3 bases: TGCGCCAGCAGCCGGACAGTTAGTACTAATGAAAAACTGTTTTTT. Its translation is CASSRTVSTNEKLFF.

The chain employs TRBV5-6 and TRBJ2-7, with TRBD1 matching over 8 bases. V trimming: 5 bases; J trimming: 3 bases; junction bases outside the gene matches: 10. This CDR3 spans 15 amino acids. The germline V gene encodes CDR1 SGHDT and CDR2 YYEEEE. CDR3 nucleotide sequence: TGTGCCAGCAGGTGGTGGGGGACAGGCCTCTACGAGCAGTACTTC. Translation gives CASRWWGTGLYEQYF. The variable domain in full, completed from reference TRBV5-6 and TRBJ2-7, reads DAGVTQSPTHLIKTRGQQVTLRCSPKSGHDTVSWYQQALGQGPQFIFQYYEEEERQRGNFPDRFSGHQFPNYSSELNVNALLLGDSALYLCASRWWGTGLYEQYFGPGTRLTVT.

The chain is built from TRBV18 and TRBJ2-5; 7 bases are a match to TRBD1. With V trimmed by 4 bases and J by 5 bases, 16 bases remained unmatched. This CDR3 region has 17 residues. CDR1 and CDR2 from the germline V gene are KGHSH and LQKENI. CDR3 sequence: CASSQFRDSAERETQYF. Written as DNA, the CDR3 is TGTGCCAGCTCACAGTTCCGGGACAGTGCTGAGCGGGAGACCCAGTACTTC.

This chain joins TRBV27 and TRBJ1-4; possibly TRBD1 for D (5 bases). The CDR3 totals 14 residues. The ends were cut back, 3 bases at V and 4 bases at J, with 9 bases in the middle. From germline, CDR1 is MNHEY and CDR2 SMNVEV (reference sequence). The CDR3 DNA is TGTGCCAGCAGTTTTGGGGCTGTTAATGAAAAACTGTTTTTT. Its translation is CASSFGAVNEKLFF.

The rearrangement uses TRBV7-9 and TRBJ2-4; D possibly corresponds to TRBD2 (5 bases). Germline CDR1 reads SEHNR; CDR2 reads FQNEAQ (reference sequence). The V and J ends lost 1 base and 11 bases respectively, with 12 bases between them. This CDR3 region has 13 residues. The CDR3 spells CASSLDGDLVQYF. As DNA, the CDR3 is TGTGCCAGCAGCTTAGACGGGGATTTGGTTCAGTACTTC.

The J gene is TRBJ1-2, the V gene TRBV14, with D unresolved. The CDR3 is 13 amino acids. Trimming cost V 2 bases and J 4 bases, with 8 bases left between them. Looked up from germline, CDR1 is SGHDN and CDR2 is FVKESK. CDR3 residues: CASSQRGFYGYTF. The CDR3, as DNA: TGTGCCAGCAGCCAACGAGGGTTCTATGGCTACACCTTC.

The chain carries TRBV27 and TRBJ1-5; D remains unclear. Germline V CDR1 and CDR2: MNHEY, SMNVEV (reference sequence). V dropped 8 bases and J dropped 1 base, with 15 bases sitting between them. This CDR3 comprises 15 residues. The CDR3, as DNA: TGTGCCAGCTCCGTGAAATACGGGAGCAATCAGCCCCAGCATTTT. This translates into CASSVKYGSNQPQHF.

The chain combines TRBV6-1 with TRBJ1-5; D might be TRBD1 (5 bases). In germline, CDR1 is MNHNS, CDR2 SASEGT. The CDR3 sequence is 15 residues long. Trimming left V 0 bases short and J 1 base short, with 7 bases between. The CDR3 DNA follows: TGTGCCAGCAGTGAAGCGGGGGGAAGCAATCAGCCCCAGCATTTT. This translates into CASSEAGGSNQPQHF.

The chain combines TRBV28 with TRBJ1-5; no clear D gene. The germline V and J ends were trimmed by 8 bases and 4 bases, with 27 bases remaining between them. The CDR3 is 18 amino acids. CDR1 MDHEN and CDR2 SYDVKM come from the germline V gene. In nucleotides, the CDR3 is TGTGCCAGCGGCATGGACTTGAGGACGCAGGTAGGGAATCAGCCCCAGCATTTT. It encodes CASGMDLRTQVGNQPQHF.

The chain carries TRBV5-6 and TRBJ1-2; D is ambiguous. Per germline, CDR1 SGHDT and CDR2 YYEEEE. The CDR3 is 13 amino acids. Trimming took off 2 bases at V and 6 bases at J, with 11 bases between the two ends. The CDR3 reads CASSFEAKDGYTF. The DNA for the CDR3 is TGTGCCAGCAGCTTTGAGGCCAAAGATGGCTACACCTTC.

This chain uses TRBV28 with TRBJ1-2; TRBD1 might be the D (6 bases). CDR1 is MDHEN, CDR2 SYDVKM, per germline. The CDR3 length is 16 residues. V gave up 4 bases and J gave up 2 bases, with 17 bases separating them. CDR3 region: CASSYQGLPENYGYTF. The CDR3 region has the DNA TGTGCCAGCAGTTATCAGGGGTTACCAGAAAACTATGGCTACACCTTC.

The chain employs TRBV2 and TRBJ1-2; maybe TRBD1 (5 bases). With 6 bases removed from V and 13 bases from J, the gap between germline ends came to 21 bases. Germline V gene data show CDR1 as SNHLY and CDR2 as FYNNEI. CDR3 length equals 13 residues. CDR3 DNA: TGTGCCAGCAGGTTGTTGCAGGGTGAGGTCTGCACCTTC. As protein: CASRLLQGEVCTF.

This sequence joins TRBV13 and TRBJ2-7, with D possibly matching TRBD2 (6 bases). Germline CDR1 and CDR2: PRHDT and FYEKMQ (reference sequence). CDR3 size: 14 residues. Trimming took 5 bases from V and 3 from J, leaving 14 bases between them. CDR3 sequence reads: CASSPPGLNYEQYF. The CDR3 nucleotides are TGTGCCAGCAGCCCACCGGGACTGAACTACGAGCAGTACTTC.

The chain links TRBV15 to TRBJ1-1; 10 nucleotides line up with TRBD1. The CDR3 has 14 amino acids. The ends lost 0 bases at V and 10 bases at J; junction bases unmatched: 5. Per germline, CDR1 LNHNV and CDR2 YYDKDF (reference sequence). Here the CDR3 reads CATSRDLTGGRAFF. The CDR3 coding sequence is TGTGCCACCAGCAGAGATTTGACAGGGGGCAGAGCTTTCTTT.

This chain uses TRBV7-9 with TRBJ2-5; TRBD1 is a possible D gene (6 bases). The ends were cut back, 5 bases at V and 1 base at J, with 11 bases in the middle. CDR1 is SEHNR, CDR2 FQNEAQ, per germline (reference sequence). The CDR3 extends over 14 amino acids. The CDR3 DNA is TGTGCCAGCAGCCATACAGGGCTCCAAGAGACCCAGTACTTC. Translated: CASSHTGLQETQYF.

The rearrangement links TRBV7-9 to TRBJ2-1, with 10 bases lining up with TRBD2. Germline trimming cut 7 bases from V and 5 bases from J; bases unmatched to any gene: 5. This CDR3 region has 14 residues. Germline CDR1 and CDR2: SEHNR and FQNEAQ (reference sequence). The DNA of the CDR3 is TGTGCCAGCAAAACTAGCGGGACCCACAATGAGCAGTTCTTC. Its translation: CASKTSGTHNEQFF.

The chain is built from TRBV27 and TRBJ1-5; possible D gene TRBD1, 6 bases. Trimming stripped 5 bases from V and 1 base from J, with 12 bases between. Germline V gene data show CDR1 as MNHEY and CDR2 as SMNVEV (reference sequence). There are 15 residues in the CDR3. The CDR3 coding sequence is TGTGCCAGCAGTACGACAGGCGGGAGCAATCAGCCCCAGCATTTT. It encodes CASSTTGGSNQPQHF.

The chain joins TRBV7-6 to TRBJ2-7; TRBD2 aligns across 14 bases. Germline CDR1 is SGHVS and CDR2 is FNYEAQ. J was trimmed by 2 bases and V by 3 bases; bases with no gene match: 3. This CDR3 has 16 amino acids. The CDR3 DNA reads TGTGCCAGCAGCTTCATGACTAGCGGGAGGGCCTACGAGCAGTACTTC. Amino acids: CASSFMTSGRAYEQYF.